One sample yielded the 21 T cell receptor beta chains listed below, sequenced in a study of blood T cell repertoires in COVID-19. Assay: immunoSEQ multiplex PCR; the TCRdb copy retains only in-frame clones and omits some. The sample includes 290,000 or so clones, roughly 85% seen only once; the top ten take 5%. Sample: PBMCs or T cells enriched from blood (not recorded which). These receptors all stem from a man in his forties who had been exposed to COVID-19.

The chain joins TRBV3-1 (or the pseudogene TRBV3-2) to TRBJ2-2; 8 bases are a match to TRBD1. From germline, CDR1 is LGHDT and CDR2 YNNKEL (reference sequence). V lost 4 bases to trimming and J lost 1 base; unmatched junction nucleotides: 2. This CDR3 is built from 15 residues. The DNA for the CDR3 is TGTGCCAGCAGCCGCGGGACAGGGAACACCGGGGAGCTGTTTTTT. Translated, it gives CASSRGTGNTGELFF.

The genes are TRBV4-1 and TRBJ2-5, with D possibly being TRBD2 (5 bases). Between the trimmed V and J ends, which lost 0 bases and 7 bases, there was a span of 15 bases. This CDR3 has 15 residues. Germline assignment: CDR1 MGHRA and CDR2 YSYEKL. The CDR3 reads CASSQDLRGPRTQYF. The CDR3 bases are TGCGCCAGCAGCCAAGATCTCCGGGGTCCACGGACCCAGTACTTC.

V is TRBV27 and J is TRBJ1-2; D not resolved. Trimming stripped 2 bases from V and 8 bases from J, with 18 bases between. Germline-derived CDR1 and CDR2 are MNHEY and SMNVEV (reference sequence). This CDR3 spans 15 amino acids. CDR3 DNA: TGTGCCAGCAGTTTAAGGCGAGAAGGAATCGGGGGCTACACCTTC. This translates into CASSLRREGIGGYTF.

The chain couples TRBV2 to TRBJ1-1; no firm D call. This CDR3 is 15 amino acids long. V was shortened by 5 bases and J by 2 bases, with 15 bases between the two germline ends. Germline assignment: CDR1 SNHLY and CDR2 FYNNEI. The CDR3 loop reads CASSPDNQVNTEAFF. In DNA, the CDR3 is TGTGCCAGCAGTCCTGATAATCAGGTAAACACTGAAGCTTTCTTT. Variable domain in full (rest from reference TRBV2 and TRBJ1-1): EPEVTQTPSHQVTQMGQEVILRCVPISNHLYFYWYRQILGQKVEFLVSFYNNEISEKSEIFDDQFSVERPDGSNFTLKIRSTKLEDSAMYFCASSPDNQVNTEAFFGQGTRLTVV.

The rearrangement links TRBV11-2 to TRBJ1-1; D gene ambiguous. From germline, CDR1 is SGHAT and CDR2 FQNNGV. The CDR3 covers 13 residues. Trimming removed 1 base at V and 3 bases at J, with 6 bases between. CDR3 protein: CASSLGSDTEAFF. In DNA, the CDR3 is TGTGCCAGCAGCTTAGGGTCGGACACTGAAGCTTTCTTT.

In this sample, this clone turned up once. The chain links TRBV9 to TRBJ1-5; D remains unclear. The V end was cut by 2 bases, the J end by 10 bases, with 13 bases between. The CDR3 contains 13 residues. Germline-derived CDR1 and CDR2 are SGDLS and YYNGEE. Written as DNA, the CDR3 is TGTGCCAGCAGCGTGGGCTTCCAAAGCCCCCAGCATTTT. Translating gives CASSVGFQSPQHF.

CDR3 loop: CATSFNEQFF. CDR3 coding DNA: TGTGCCACCTCTTTTAATGAGCAGTTCTTC. V usage is TRBV12-3 or TRBV12-4 and J usage is TRBJ2-1, with D unclear. V lost 10 bases and J lost 7, with 8 bases in between. The CDR3 loop spans 10 amino acids.

The chain recombines TRBV30 with TRBJ1-5; D uncertain. The V gene's germline CDR1 is GTSNPN and CDR2 SVGIG (reference sequence). The CDR3 covers 13 residues. V dropped 0 bases and J dropped 4 bases, with 7 bases sitting between them. The CDR3, as DNA: TGTGCCTGGAGTGTGGCGGGGAATCAGCCCCAGCATTTT. Protein: CAWSVAGNQPQHF.

J is TRBJ1-2 and V is TRBV21-1. TRBV21-1 is reported as a pseudogene. The CDR3 is 12 amino acids. As DNA, the CDR3 is TGTGGGTTAAGGGAAATGACTAGGGGCTACACCTTC. Encoded protein: CGLREMTRGYTF.

The chain uses TRBV2 and TRBJ1-5; TRBD1 aligns across 10 bases. This CDR3 contains 13 residues. J was trimmed by 6 bases and V by 11 bases; bases with no gene match: 7. Germline V gene data show CDR1 as SNHLY and CDR2 as FYNNEI. CDR3 sequence (DNA): TGTGCCGGATCCCGGGACAGGGGTCAGCCCCAGCATTTT. It translates to CAGSRDRGQPQHF.

This chain joins TRBV9 and TRBJ2-7; tentative D call: TRBD1 (6 bases). This CDR3 contains 15 residues. Between the trimmed V and J ends, which lost 7 bases and 3 bases, there was a span of 20 bases. Germline V gene sequence: CDR1 SGDLS, CDR2 YYNGEE. The CDR3 DNA sequence: TGTGCCAGCTCCAGGGGTCTAGTCGGAGGCTACGAGCAGTACTTC. Protein: CASSRGLVGGYEQYF. Together with reference TRBV9 and TRBJ2-7, the CDR3 gives the full variable domain: DSGVTQTPKHLITATGQRVTLRCSPRSGDLSVYWYQQSLDQGLQFLIQYYNGEERAKGNILERFSAQQFPDLHSELNLSSLELGDSALYFCASSRGLVGGYEQYFGPGTRLTVT.

This clone occurred once. V and J are TRBV18 and TRBJ1-5, with D maybe TRBD1 (6 bases). V gave up 8 bases and J gave up 7 bases, with 15 bases separating them. The CDR3 sequence is 13 residues long. CDR1 and CDR2 from the germline V gene are KGHSH and LQKENI. The chain's CDR3 is CASISETGQPQHF. The CDR3 coding sequence is TGTGCCAGCATCTCAGAGACAGGCCAGCCCCAGCATTTT.

The chain employs TRBV27 and TRBJ2-7, with D perhaps TRBD2 (5 bases). Trimming left V 8 bases short and J 6 bases short, with 14 bases between. The CDR3 extends over 12 amino acids. From germline, CDR1 is MNHEY and CDR2 SMNVEV (reference sequence). The CDR3 DNA sequence: TGTGCCAGCCACGGGGATCCAGGCGAGCAGTACTTC. Amino acid sequence: CASHGDPGEQYF.

This clone was observed once. The chain couples TRBV6-5 to TRBJ1-4; a possible D gene is TRBD1 (5 bases). The CDR3 length is 12 residues. Germline V CDR1 and CDR2: MNHEY, SVGAGI. Trimming took off 8 bases at V and 8 bases at J, with 12 bases between the two ends. CDR3 sequence (DNA): TGTGCCAGCTCGCGGCAGGGCGAAAAACTGTTTTTT. This encodes CASSRQGEKLFF.

The V and J genes are TRBV6-1 and TRBJ1-1; 8 bases line up with TRBD1. The V and J ends lost 1 base and 3 bases, in that order; junction bases with no gene match: 10. The CDR3 runs 17 residues. Germline CDR1 is MNHNS and CDR2 is SASEGT. The CDR3 reads CASSEGTGFFRDTEAFF. CDR3 bases: TGTGCCAGCAGTGAAGGGACAGGGTTTTTTCGGGACACTGAAGCTTTCTTT.

The rearrangement uses TRBV7-9 and TRBJ1-6; D possibly corresponds to TRBD1 (5 bases). Trimming took off 2 bases at V and 7 bases at J, with 12 bases between the two ends. The germline V gene has CDR1 SEHNR and CDR2 FQNEAQ (reference sequence). CDR3 length: 15 residues. This CDR3 is CASSLSGGFNSPLHF. Written as DNA, the CDR3 is TGTGCCAGCAGCTTAAGCGGGGGGTTCAATTCACCCCTCCACTTT.

This chain joins TRBV6-5 and TRBJ1-6; D might be TRBD1 (6 bases). Germline lookup yields CDR1 MNHEY and CDR2 SVGAGI. Trimming stripped 6 bases from V and 10 bases from J, with 16 bases between. This CDR3 comprises 14 residues. For the CDR3, the DNA is TGTGCCAGCAGACAGGGTAGGGTCGGATCACCCCTCCACTTT. Translation: CASRQGRVGSPLHF.

The count of this clone is one. The chain recombines TRBV10-2 with TRBJ2-7, with 11 bases aligning to TRBD2. The CDR3 has 16 amino acids. Trimming took 4 bases from V and 0 from J; bases not matched to a gene: 5. CDR1 WSHSY and CDR2 SAAADI come from the germline V gene. CDR3 amino acids: CASSGLAGSFSYEQYF. The CDR3 coding sequence is TGCGCCAGCAGTGGACTAGCGGGATCCTTCTCCTACGAGCAGTACTTC.

The chain couples TRBV2 to TRBJ2-2, with D tentatively TRBD2 (5 bases). Looked up from germline, CDR1 is SNHLY and CDR2 is FYNNEI. CDR3 length: 14 residues. The V end lost 5 bases, the J end lost 4 bases, and 11 bases lay between the germline ends. The CDR3 is CASSLRGATGELFF. The CDR3 region has the DNA TGTGCCAGCAGTTTACGGGGTGCCACCGGGGAGCTGTTTTTT.

V is TRBV10-3 and J is TRBJ2-3; 7 nucleotides line up with TRBD2. Trimming removed 3 bases from V and 2 bases from J; junction bases left unmatched: 8. The CDR3 loop spans 16 amino acids. Germline loops: CDR1 ENHRY, CDR2 SYGVKD. CDR3 DNA sequence: TGTGCCATCAGTGATCGAGTGGGAGGGGACACAGATACGCAGTATTTT. Protein: CAISDRVGGDTDTQYF.

This sequence joins TRBV3-1 (or the pseudogene TRBV3-2) and TRBJ2-3, with D possibly being TRBD2 (6 bases). The germline V gene has CDR1 LGHDT and CDR2 YNNKEL (reference sequence). The germline V and J ends were trimmed by 4 bases and 2 bases, with 16 bases remaining between them. The CDR3 loop spans 16 amino acids. The CDR3 is CASSLFLGTDTDTQYF. The DNA for the CDR3 is TGTGCCAGCAGCCTGTTTTTGGGGACTGACACAGATACGCAGTATTTT.